Following are 9 T cell receptor beta chains from one sample sequenced in a study of blood T cell repertoires in COVID-19. The method was immunoSEQ multiplex PCR; TCRdb's version includes in-frame clones alone and lacks a portion of them. The profile covers tens of thousands of clones, with more than 75% appearing a single time and roughly an eighth taken by the ten largest. Material: peripheral blood. Source of these receptors: a woman aged 80 or over with acute or convalescent COVID-19.

In its sample, this clone was seen a few times. V and J are TRBV4-2 and TRBJ1-2; the match to TRBD1 covers 7 bases. With V trimmed by 4 bases and J by 4 bases, 9 bases remained unmatched. Germline CDR1 is LGHNA and CDR2 is YNFKEQ. This CDR3 comprises 15 residues. The CDR3: CASSRGGESGYGYTF. The CDR3 DNA is TGTGCCAGCAGCCGAGGGGGCGAGTCCGGCTATGGCTACACCTTC.

J is TRBJ2-1 and V is TRBV7-7; 8 bases are shared with TRBD1. The trim removed 5 bases at V and 8 bases at J, leaving 5 bases unmatched. CDR1 SSHAT and CDR2 FNYEAQ come from the germline V gene (reference sequence). The CDR3 contains 13 residues. CDR3 coding DNA: TGTGCCAGCAGCCTGGACAGGGTCGATGAGCAGTTCTTC. This codes for CASSLDRVDEQFF. Combining the CDR3 with reference TRBV7-7 and TRBJ2-1 gives the whole variable domain GAGVSQSPRYKVTKRGQDVTLRCDPISSHATLYWYQQALGQGPEFLTYFNYEAQPDKSGLPSDRFSAERPEGSISTLTIQRTEQRDSAMYRCASSLDRVDEQFFGPGTRLTVL.

The chain joins TRBV18 to TRBJ1-4; tentative D call: TRBD1 (5 bases). From germline, CDR1 is KGHSH and CDR2 LQKENI. Trimming cost V 1 base and J 0 bases, with 15 bases left between them. The CDR3 is made up of 18 amino acids. The CDR3 region has the DNA TGTGCCAGCTCACCACTTCCAGGGCCCATTGCAACTAATGAAAAACTGTTTTTT. It codes for CASSPLPGPIATNEKLFF.

V is TRBV6-5 and J is TRBJ2-7, with D possibly being TRBD1 (6 bases). CDR1 is MNHEY and CDR2 is SVGAGI in the germline V gene. Between the trimmed V and J ends, which lost 4 bases and 2 bases, there was a span of 15 bases. The CDR3 covers 15 residues. Here the CDR3 reads CASSFLQGGAYEQYF. The CDR3 DNA reads TGTGCCAGCAGTTTCCTACAGGGTGGTGCCTACGAGCAGTACTTC.

CDR3 nucleotides: TGCGCCAGCAGCTGGAGCGGGAGGGACTACGAGCAGTACTTC. This encodes CASSWSGRDYEQYF. The V call is TRBV5-1, the J call TRBJ2-7; the match to TRBD2 covers 10 bases. Losses at the gene ends were 3 bases for V and 3 bases for J; bases not matched to a gene: 3. This CDR3 is 14 amino acids long. The V gene's germline CDR1 is SGHRS and CDR2 YFSETQ.

This clone was seen only once. The rearrangement joins TRBV5-1 to TRBJ2-2; D possibly corresponds to TRBD2 (6 bases). Between the trimmed V and J ends, which lost 1 base and 3 bases, there was a span of 10 bases. CDR3 length: 15 residues. CDR1 is SGHRS and CDR2 is YFSETQ in the germline V gene. CDR3 nucleotide sequence: TGCGCCAGCAGCTTGCGCGGAGGGGACACCGGGGAGCTGTTTTTT. It specifies CASSLRGGDTGELFF.

In this sample, this clone turned up once. The CDR3 coding sequence is TGTGCCAGCAGTTACTGGGGACTAGCGGGAGGCACAGATACGCAGTATTTT. Protein: CASSYWGLAGGTDTQYF. The V call is TRBV6-2 or TRBV6-3, the J call TRBJ2-3, with 14 bases that match TRBD2. CDR1 is MNHEY and CDR2 is SVGEGT in the germline V gene. J lost 1 base, V lost 1 base, and 1 base had no gene match. This CDR3 has 17 residues.

This rearrangement joins TRBV6-2 or TRBV6-3 to TRBJ1-5, with D possibly TRBD1 on 6 matching bases. This CDR3 region has 14 residues. Trimming took off 6 bases at V and 2 bases at J, with 11 bases between the two ends. Germline CDR1 is MNHEY and CDR2 is SVGEGT. The CDR3 is CASSGGAGNQPQHF. CDR3 nucleotide sequence: TGTGCCAGCAGCGGGGGCGCGGGCAATCAGCCCCAGCATTTT.

In its sample, this clone was seen once. The V gene is TRBV12-5, the J gene TRBJ1-5, with D unresolved. V shed 5 bases and J shed 4 bases, with 3 bases lying between them. The CDR3 is 11 amino acids. Germline V CDR1 and CDR2: LGHNT, FRNRAP. The CDR3 loop is CASGPNQPQHF. CDR3 nucleotide sequence: TGTGCTAGTGGTCCTAATCAGCCCCAGCATTTT.